The following is a TCR beta chain sequence with its context. The data derive from a study of blood T cell repertoires in COVID-19. The CDR3 covers 16 residues. The germline CDR1 and CDR2 sequences are SGHTS and YDEGEE. The V end lost 0 bases, the J end lost 9 bases, and 16 bases lay between the germline ends. Participants came from about two dozen US areas, aged roughly 18 to 89 years. Sequenced by immunoSEQ multiplex PCR; TCRdb stores in-frame clones only, minus some. The repertoire holds about 170,000 clones, around 83% seen once, with about 4% in the top ten. The gene calls are TRBV5-8 and TRBJ1-6; D ambiguous. Sequencing was carried out using PBMCs or T cells enriched from blood (not recorded which). The receptor was isolated from a woman between 50 and 59 years old in a cohort exposed to, infected with or recovered from COVID-19 (not recorded which). For the CDR3, the DNA is TGTGCCAGCAGCTTGGCCCATATAGGGAGGAGTTCACCCCTCCACTTT. This gives the protein CASSLAHIGRSSPLHF.